Below are 13 T cell receptor beta chains sequenced from a single sample in a study of beta chain features in type 1 diabetes (dated by TCRdb to the late 2010s). Paper-wide results and their limitations: A moderate but significant shortening of TCRB CDR3 length was observed in type 1 diabetes patients in all four CD4+ subsets.

No antigen has been identified for these receptors. The library was built by means of the immunoSEQ multiplex PCR assay. All of the isolated RNA was reverse transcribed with the High Capacity cDNA Reverse Transcription Kit, so expressed TCRB transcripts were sequenced. This is the immuneACCESS table as TCRdb keeps it, with only in-frame sequences that have V and J called. A part of the clones is gone; compared with another copy, unresolved V genes explain less than half, and the rest is unexplained. This sample is represented by more than 300,000 clones; roughly 12% of them were singletons. The ten most abundant clones make up about 0.01% of the sample. Source material: naive CD4+ T cells from blood. The cell subset or site label on this specimen signifies: true naive CD4+ T cells. The receptors shown here come from a woman under 30 with type 1 diabetes.

The chain carries TRBV4-1 and TRBJ1-2; possibly TRBD1 for D (5 bases). Trimming took 0 bases from V and 8 from J, leaving 19 bases between them. Germline values: CDR1 MGHRA, CDR2 YSYEKL. This CDR3 region has 16 residues. CDR3: CASSQDRGTLSAGYTF. In nucleotides, the CDR3 is TGCGCCAGCAGCCAAGATCGGGGGACGCTCTCCGCCGGCTACACCTTC.

The rearrangement links TRBV6-6 to TRBJ2-1; possibly TRBD1 for D (6 bases). CDR3 length: 14 amino acids. V lost 4 bases to trimming and J lost 6 bases, with 13 bases between them. The germline CDR1 and CDR2 sequences are MNHNY and SVGAGI (reference sequence). The CDR3 loop reads CASSFGQRFNEQFF. The DNA of the CDR3 is TGTGCCAGCAGTTTCGGACAGAGGTTCAATGAGCAGTTCTTC.

This clone was observed a few times. The rearrangement joins TRBV7-2 to TRBJ2-3, with D perhaps TRBD1 (5 bases). Trimming removed 5 bases from V and 0 bases from J, with 12 bases in between. The CDR3 contains 15 residues. Per germline, CDR1 SGHTA and CDR2 FQGNSA. As DNA, the CDR3 is TGTGCCAGCAGCCTTCGACAGACTAGCACAGATACGCAGTATTTT. Its protein is CASSLRQTSTDTQYF.

This clone was counted between two and nine times. Distinct nucleotide sequences in the sample also encode this CDR3. The chain has TRBV7-2 and TRBJ2-7, with 9 bases aligning to TRBD2. The trim removed 1 base at V and 2 bases at J, leaving 0 bases unmatched. The CDR3 totals 14 residues. Germline CDR1 and CDR2: SGHTA and FQGNSA. The CDR3 nucleotides read TGTGCCAGCAGCTTAGAGCGGGGGGCCTACGAGCAGTACTTC. Translating gives CASSLERGAYEQYF.

This clone was seen only a few times. V gene TRBV28 combines with J gene TRBJ1-2; D not resolved. Germline CDR1 is MDHEN and CDR2 is SYDVKM. Deletions cut 4 bases from V and 2 bases from J, with 11 bases between. The CDR3 contains 14 residues. The CDR3 DNA reads TGTGCCAGCAGTTCGGGAGGGTCAAACTATGGCTACACCTTC. This encodes CASSSGGSNYGYTF.

CDR3 sequence (DNA): TGCGCCAGCATAACAGGGGCGGCAGAGACCCAGTACTTC. This encodes CASITGAAETQYF. The chain recombines TRBV23-1 with TRBJ2-5; 7 nucleotides agree with TRBD1. TRBV23-1 is an ORF; its function is uncertain. The CDR3 loop spans 13 amino acids. V trimming: 7 bases; J trimming: 4 bases; junction bases outside the gene matches: 6.

There are a few counts of this clone. The chain couples TRBV5-4 to TRBJ2-3, with TRBD1 matching over 7 bases. The V and J ends lost 4 bases and 3 bases, in that order; junction bases with no gene match: 8. The germline V gene has CDR1 SGHNT and CDR2 YYREEE (reference sequence). This CDR3 comprises 15 residues. CDR3 DNA: TGTGCCAGCAGCCTGACAGGGAGTTGGACAGATACGCAGTATTTT. This gives the protein CASSLTGSWTDTQYF.

CDR3 sequence: CASTSGYQETQYF. The CDR3 DNA reads as TGTGCCAGCACGAGCGGGTACCAAGAGACCCAGTACTTC. The rearrangement uses TRBV25-1 and TRBJ2-5; the D gene is possibly TRBD2 (6 bases). The V gene's germline CDR1 is MGHDK and CDR2 SYGVNS. The CDR3 is made up of 13 amino acids. Trimming shortened V by 7 bases and J by 0 bases, and 9 bases separated the two germline ends.

This clone was recorded a few times. The gene calls are TRBV7-2 and TRBJ2-5, with D perhaps TRBD1 (5 bases). CDR1 is SGHTA and CDR2 is FQGNSA in the germline V gene. V lost 6 bases and J 5 bases, leaving 16 bases between the germline ends. This CDR3 has 14 residues. This CDR3 reads CASSYRPGRETQYF. The CDR3 bases are TGTGCCAGCAGTTACAGGCCCGGGCGGGAGACCCAGTACTTC.

V and J are TRBV27 and TRBJ1-4; perhaps TRBD1 as D (5 bases). This CDR3 has 14 amino acids. Deletions cut 5 bases from V and 6 bases from J, with 13 bases between. Looked up from germline, CDR1 is MNHEY and CDR2 is SMNVEV (reference sequence). The DNA for the CDR3 is TGTGCCAGCAGTGGGACTTTCAGTCATGAAAAACTGTTTTTT. It encodes CASSGTFSHEKLFF.

V is TRBV28 and J is TRBJ2-7; a weak D match, TRBD1 (6 bases). Germline CDR1 reads MDHEN; CDR2 reads SYDVKM. This CDR3 spans 14 amino acids. V gave up 2 bases and J gave up 3 bases, with 11 bases separating them. The CDR3 sequence is CASSLPGHDYEQYF. For the CDR3, the DNA is TGTGCCAGCAGTTTACCGGGACACGACTACGAGCAGTACTTC. Variable domain in full (rest from reference TRBV28 and TRBJ2-7): DVKVTQSSRYLVKRTGEKVFLECVQDMDHENMFWYRQDPGLGLRLIYFSYDVKMKEKGDIPEGYSVSREKKERFSLILESASTNQTSMYLCASSLPGHDYEQYFGPGTRLTVT.

The chain combines TRBV5-1 with TRBJ2-5; no firm D call. CDR3 size: 13 residues. Germline V gene sequence: CDR1 SGHRS, CDR2 YFSETQ. Deletions cut 1 base from V and 0 bases from J, with 4 bases between. The CDR3 DNA is TGCGCCAGCAGCTTGCAGGACCAAGAGACCCAGTACTTC. Translation gives CASSLQDQETQYF.

The V and J genes are TRBV7-2 and TRBJ2-5, with 9 bases identical to TRBD2. The J segment lost 5 bases and the V segment lost 4 bases, leaving 8 bases of the junction unmatched. This CDR3 has 15 amino acids. From germline, CDR1 is SGHTA and CDR2 FQGNSA. DNA for the CDR3: TGTGCCAGCAGCTCCGGGGGACTAGCTGGCGAGACCCAGTACTTC. It specifies CASSSGGLAGETQYF.